This TCR beta chain was observed in a study of blood T cell repertoires in COVID-19. On the study more broadly: From the United States, Italy and Spain came samples of acute and convalescent COVID-19.

Original processing methods: Amplified reference gene primers provided the basis for estimating nucleated cell counts. Sequenced by immunoSEQ multiplex PCR; TCRdb stores in-frame clones only, minus some. D and trimming come from the DNA, and the V and J calls and clone size come from that table. The sample lists about 280,000 clones; approximately 91% were seen once. V gave up 4 bases and J gave up 5 bases, with 18 bases separating them. CDR1 is SGHRS, CDR2 YFSETQ, per germline. The CDR3 loop spans 15 amino acids. Sequenced: peripheral blood. The V call is TRBV5-1, the J call TRBJ2-5; D gene uncertain. The TCR sequence derives from a man aged 50 to 60 with acute or convalescent COVID-19. The CDR3 DNA is TGCGCCAGCAGCCCTGCAGCTGGTAGCCAGGAGACCCAGTACTTC. Protein sequence: CASSPAAGSQETQYF.